This T cell receptor (beta chain) was found in a study of a mutant IDH1 vaccine in newly diagnosed glioma. Study in general: The therapy given earlier, which was standard therapy, consisted of radiotherapy, temozolomide, or both, and most of the patients received both.

Details on this clone: The antigen remains unidentified.

Study-wide results and limits: Of all patients, roughly 93% showed vaccine-induced immune responses.

Some clones are missing from TCRdb's copy, which holds only in-frame ones; the method was immunoSEQ multiplex PCR. The sample has roughly 50,000 clones, around four fifths seen once. The CDR3 runs 15 residues. Germline V gene data show CDR1 as SGHTA and CDR2 as FQGNSA. V lost 4 bases to trimming and J lost 10 bases; unmatched junction nucleotides: 9. The time point denotes: week 5, during vaccination. The vaccine gave 300 ug of a 20-mer mutant IDH1 peptide subcutaneously per dose. This clonotype was sampled from a woman aged 40 to 50 with glioma. The chain employs TRBV7-2 and TRBJ1-6, with TRBD1 matching over 8 bases. The sample consisted of PBMCs, taken from a glioma patient whose treatment included an IDH1 peptide vaccine. The CDR3 sequence is CASSSWDRSGSPLHF. The CDR3 DNA is TGTGCCAGCAGCTCTTGGGACAGGAGTGGGTCACCCCTCCACTTT.